The T cell receptor beta chain under discussion was sequenced for a study of T cells in Graves' hyperthyroidism and ophthalmopathy (dated by TCRdb to about 2019). With respect to the entire study: Peripheral blood was collected at initial diagnosis, before any treatment. To identify TCR V-J signatures that set the groups apart, the researchers used a discovery cohort of 90 to 100 patients, made up of under 45 with Graves' ophthalmopathy and some 56 with stable Graves' hyperthyroidism. An independent validation cohort of about 20 hyperthyroidism patients and 17 patients who later progressed to ophthalmopathy tested prospective prediction of ophthalmopathy. The 95 to 100 discovery patients were randomly split 7:3 into training and test sets. In roughly six Graves' hyperthyroidism patients, the study also compared T-cell repertoires from thyroid tissue with T-cell repertoires from blood. After sampling, hyperthyroidism patients received methimazole starting at 30 mg daily, and ophthalmopathy patients received high-dose intravenous methylprednisolone. TCR Vbeta CDR3 sequencing of roughly 140 peripheral blood samples (over 40 ophthalmopathy, roughly 74 hyperthyroidism and roughly 17 progressor patients) is reported in the paper.

A word on this clonotype: This clone's antigen is unknown. No base qualities exist here, and no much larger clone lies one base off it.

The hyperthyroidism patients were between 18 and 65 years old and newly diagnosed, with a disease duration of less than 2 months. Exclusion was applied to patients with uncontrolled infections, other autoimmune diseases, pregnancy or lactation. Diagnoses relied on clinical symptoms, serum thyroxine and TRAb, thyroid ultrasound and orbital computed tomography. Blood from progressor patients was drawn when they were first diagnosed with hyperthyroidism, before any ophthalmopathy symptoms appeared. PBMCs were separated from 10 ml of fresh peripheral blood using Ficoll-Paque density gradient centrifugation. Patients classed as progressors first received a Graves' hyperthyroidism diagnosis and then went on to develop ophthalmopathy during follow-up. Trizol reagent was used to extract total RNA, and RNA quality was then checked on an Agilent 2100 Bioanalyzer. Trimming removed 4 bases from V and 4 bases from J; the gene matches leave 5 bases unexplained. CDR1 and CDR2, looked up from the germline V gene, are SGDLS and YYNGEE. Counted from cysteine to phenylalanine, this CDR3 has 15 amino acids. Only the CDR3 DNA stays, 45 bases, in frame from base 1.

Amplification of TCR beta CDR3 regions was carried out from RNA transcripts. A first-round RT-PCR of the TCR CDR3 used the HTBI primer set with the Qiagen OneStep RT-PCR kit. Libraries were constructed in a second round of multiplex PCR, after which size selection and purification were performed. Sequencing of the libraries was done on an Illumina HiSeq2000 using paired-end 100 bp reads. Per the authors' processing: Raw data were processed with SOAPnuke, discarding reads with adapters, uncalled bases, mean Phred below 15, or no exact constant-primer or identifier match. COPE v1.2.5 was used to merge the high-quality paired reads, and each unique nucleotide sequence was defined as a clonotype. MiTCR v1.1 was used to align the clonotypes against IMGT TRBV, TRBD and TRBJ reference segments. Analysis was restricted to V-J combinations with a frequency above 0.0001, which covered over 98% of repertoires. A TCS score was defined as the ratio of F50 (clonal expansion) to E x V (chaos), with BLOSUM62-based TCRdist applied between CDR3 peptides within each V-J. Welch's t-statistics and random forest reduced around 550 V-J features to 10 to 15, which were used in a naive Bayes classifier (R e1071). Clones were called with MiXCR by TCRdb after fastp trimmed the public reads at Q25, and only in-frame beta chains were retained. One record per CDR3 amino acid sequence lists the most common genes and DNA. The V and J calls here are based on TCRdb, not the publication. The sample has a few hundred thousand distinct CDR3 sequences on record, 13% of them singletons. The ten largest clonotypes hold 20% of the sample.

What the research found in general, with its limitations: Blood samples also contained most of the expanded thyroid clonotypes (frequency above 0.001), which suggests that blood repertoires may reflect thyroid immune responses. During validation, the model predicted progression to ophthalmopathy a median of approximately 6.5 months ahead of onset, with approximately 70% sensitivity and 72% to 85% specificity. Sample size was not statistically predetermined, and investigators were not blinded to group allocation. Ophthalmopathy was separated from stable hyperthyroidism by a 13 V-J signature model, with about 86% sensitivity and about 81% specificity obtained in cross-validation and 80%/75% obtained in testing.

The chain is encoded by TRBV9 joined to TRBJ1-5, with 10 middle bases fitting TRBD1. This TCR derives from a man aged 30 to 39 with Graves' hyperthyroidism that later progressed to Graves' ophthalmopathy. Sample: blood. The CDR3 region: CASSYGQGENQPQHF. The bases read TGTGCCAGCAGCTACGGACAGGGGGAAAATCAGCCCCAGCATTTT. Joined to the reference TRBV9 and TRBJ1-5 proteins, this CDR3 gives the full variable domain: DSGVTQTPKHLITATGQRVTLRCSPRSGDLSVYWYQQSLDQGLQFLIQYYNGEERAKGNILERFSAQQFPDLHSELNLSSLELGDSALYFCASSYGQGENQPQHFGDGTRLSIL.